Following are 14 T cell receptor beta chains from one sample sequenced in a study of blood T cell repertoires in COVID-19. Profiled with immunoSEQ multiplex PCR; TCRdb holds only in-frame clones, not every one. The sample includes 75,000 to 100,000 clones, 70% to 90% of them seen just once. What was sequenced was peripheral blood. The receptors stem from a man older than 75 with acute or convalescent COVID-19.

The chain employs TRBV29-1 and TRBJ2-5; 13 bases line up with TRBD2. Germline V gives CDR1 SQVTM, CDR2 ANQGSEA. The V and J ends lost 6 bases and 5 bases, in that order; junction bases with no gene match: 6. CDR3 length: 14 amino acids. CDR3 DNA sequence: TGCAGCGTCCCCCCGGGACTAGCGGGGGAGACCCAGTACTTC. As protein: CSVPPGLAGETQYF.

The chain carries TRBV7-2 and TRBJ1-1, with D possibly TRBD1 on 5 matching bases. The length of the CDR3 is 16 residues. V was cut by 1 base and J by 4 bases, with 16 bases left in between. The germline V gene has CDR1 SGHTA and CDR2 FQGNSA. CDR3 loop: CASSLGSGLGITEAFF. As DNA, the CDR3 is TGTGCCAGCAGCTTAGGCTCGGGACTGGGGATCACTGAAGCTTTCTTT.

The chain is built from TRBV9 and TRBJ2-1; 8 bases map to TRBD1. Trimming took 0 bases from V and 9 from J; bases not matched to a gene: 8. CDR1 SGDLS and CDR2 YYNGEE come from the germline V gene. CDR3 length: 15 residues. In DNA, the CDR3 is TGTGCCAGCAGCGTAGCGGACAGGGTAGGAATTGAGCAGTTCTTC. Translating gives CASSVADRVGIEQFF.

The chain recombines TRBV2 with TRBJ1-3; D is ambiguous. The CDR3 is 14 residues long. Trimming removed 0 bases from V and 0 bases from J, with 3 bases in between. The germline V gene encodes CDR1 SNHLY and CDR2 FYNNEI. The CDR3 is CASSEAFSGNTIYF. The CDR3 DNA follows: TGTGCCAGCAGTGAAGCCTTCTCTGGAAACACCATATATTTT.

There are a few counts of this clone. V usage is TRBV6-2 or TRBV6-3 and J usage is TRBJ1-6; D remains unclear. Per the germline V gene, CDR1 is MNHEY and CDR2 is SVGEGT. V lost 0 bases and J lost 0, with 12 bases in between. CDR3 size: 18 residues. The DNA of the CDR3 is TGTGCCAGCAGTTACTCGGTGGCGGAGAGCTCCTATAATTCACCCCTCCACTTT. Translating it yields CASSYSVAESSYNSPLHF.

Only one count was recorded for this clone. The chain recombines TRBV13 with TRBJ2-3; 12 bases agree with TRBD2. The junction had 4 bases not matched to a gene; V was cut back by 5 bases and J by 1 base. From germline, CDR1 is PRHDT and CDR2 FYEKMQ (reference sequence). The length of the CDR3 is 16 residues. CDR3 nucleotide sequence: TGTGCCAGCAGCGCTCCTAGCGGGGGGGGCACAGATACGCAGTATTTT. It codes for CASSAPSGGGTDTQYF.

V and J are TRBV19 and TRBJ2-5; 10 bases agree with TRBD1. J lost 7 bases, V lost 4 bases, and 12 bases had no gene match. Germline assignment: CDR1 LNHDA and CDR2 SQIVND (reference sequence). The CDR3 is 16 residues long. CDR3 in amino acids: CASSKLGTGEQGTQYF. Written as DNA, the CDR3 is TGTGCCAGTAGTAAATTGGGGACAGGGGAGCAGGGGACCCAGTACTTC.

The CDR3 protein is CSVNGGTSGSHNEQFF. Here the CDR3 DNA reads TGCAGCGTTAATGGAGGGACTAGCGGGAGTCACAATGAGCAGTTCTTC. The chain links TRBV29-1 to TRBJ2-1; 14 bases match TRBD2. The CDR3 is 16 residues long. The ends lost 5 bases at V and 5 bases at J; junction bases unmatched: 8. Germline V gene lookup returns CDR1 SQVTM and CDR2 ANQGSEA.

The chain couples TRBV4-2 to TRBJ2-7; TRBD2 might be the D (6 bases). The length of the CDR3 is 15 residues. The germline V and J ends were trimmed by 1 base and 1 base, with 11 bases remaining between them. The germline gives CDR1 LGHNA, CDR2 YNFKEQ. DNA for the CDR3: TGTGCCAGCAGCCAAGTCGGGGAGGCATCCTACGAGCAGTACTTC. Its protein is CASSQVGEASYEQYF.

CDR3 DNA sequence: TGTGCCAGCAGCCCTAATAGGCGGACGAACACCGGGGAGCTGTTTTTT. It encodes CASSPNRRTNTGELFF. The chain carries TRBV27 and TRBJ2-2; D is undetermined. The CDR3 covers 16 residues. V was shortened by 6 bases and J by 0 bases, with 14 bases between the two germline ends. The V gene's germline CDR1 is MNHEY and CDR2 SMNVEV (reference sequence).

The chain has TRBV6-5 and TRBJ2-1; perhaps TRBD1 as D (6 bases). In germline, CDR1 is MNHEY, CDR2 SVGAGI. V shed 5 bases and J shed 9 bases, with 14 bases lying between them. The CDR3 runs 13 residues. The CDR3 region is CASSQHRDSEQFF. CDR3 coding DNA: TGTGCCAGCAGTCAGCACAGGGATAGTGAGCAGTTCTTC.

The chain has TRBV7-2 and TRBJ2-5; the match to TRBD1 covers 10 bases. This CDR3 is 16 amino acids long. Germline loops: CDR1 SGHTA, CDR2 FQGNSA. V trimming: 5 bases; J trimming: 7 bases; junction bases outside the gene matches: 13. The CDR3 loop is CASSQNAWGTGVTQYF. The CDR3 region has the DNA TGTGCCAGCAGCCAAAATGCTTGGGGGACAGGGGTGACCCAGTACTTC.

The V and J genes are TRBV7-9 and TRBJ1-2; 9 positions match TRBD1. With V trimmed by 10 bases and J by 3 bases, 6 bases remained unmatched. Germline loops: CDR1 SEHNR, CDR2 FQNEAQ (reference sequence). The CDR3 length is 13 residues. This CDR3 is CAIAQGADYGYTF. Written as DNA, the CDR3 is TGTGCCATCGCACAGGGGGCGGACTATGGCTACACCTTC. The full variable domain, with the rest looked up from reference TRBV7-9 and TRBJ1-2, is DTGVSQNPRHKITKRGQNVTFRCDPISEHNRLYWYRQTLGQGPEFLTYFQNEAQLEKSRLLSDRFSAERPKGSFSTLEIQRTEQGDSAMYLCAIAQGADYGYTFGSGTRLTVV.

This chain links TRBV3-1 (or the pseudogene TRBV3-2) with TRBJ1-5; the D gene is possibly TRBD1 (5 bases). Trimming left V 2 bases short and J 4 bases short, with 15 bases between. The germline CDR1 and CDR2 sequences are LGHDT and YNNKEL (reference sequence). CDR3 length equals 16 residues. Here the CDR3 DNA reads TGTGCCAGCAGCCAATCCAACGCAGGGCGGAATCAGCCCCAGCATTTT. Its protein is CASSQSNAGRNQPQHF.